This T cell receptor beta chain was obtained from a study of response to subunit inactivated influenza vaccine. TCRdb re-called the RT-PCR reads through MiXCR, storing one row per CDR3 protein. The sample has around 190,000 distinct CDR3 sequences, 14% seen once; the top ten hold about 25%. Whole-study results and caveats: Authors proposed each seasonal influenza vaccination draws in few new T cells.

This clonotype has more than one count but fewer than ten. Antigen: not known. The trim removed 5 bases at V and 10 bases at J, leaving 11 bases unmatched. CDR1 and CDR2 from the germline V gene are MDHEN and SYDVKM. The CDR3 is made up of 14 amino acids. The starting material was CD8+ T cells sorted from PBMCs, obtained 5 days after vaccination. This sequence joins TRBV28 and TRBJ2-1; 7 bases map to TRBD2. The TCR originated in a middle-aged man who received an inactivated influenza vaccine. The CDR3 nucleotides read TGTGCCAGCAGTCTCTCGACTAGCCTAACGGAGCAGTTCTTC. Translating it yields CASSLSTSLTEQFF.